A selection of T cell receptor beta chains follows, all from one sample in a study of OX40 agonist ivuxolimab in advanced cancers. The table came from immunoSEQ multiplex PCR; TCRdb's copy has only in-frame clones and leaves some out. The sample has 45,000 or so clones, roughly 93% seen once; the top ten hold 15% to 20%. The material sequenced was CD4+ or CD8+ T cells sorted from blood, taken in a trial of the OX40 agonist ivuxolimab. The source is an adult with an advanced solid tumor such as melanoma, head and neck, liver or kidney cancer. Both conserved end residues are trimmed from each CDR3. A D gene is named only where the DNA matches it firmly. The size of a clone is reported for some rows only, either as once, few or many, or as a class for expanded clones.

TRBD2,.,TRBV13,ASSLGGLANSNEQF
.,.,TRBV4-1,ASSQSQGGLETQY
TRBD2,.,TRBV2,ASSRTSGIYEQY
TRBD2,.,TRBV11-2,ASSLEAGVNEQF
.,.,TRBV12-5,ASSGLKGTQY
.,once,TRBV7-8,ASRGWNQPQH
.,.,TRBV19,ASSIQLYSNQPQH
.,.,TRBV6-1,ASSERDRHRGYT
TRBD2,.,TRBV6-5,ASSYGGLSSTDTQY
.,.,TRBV10-2,ASRGPEETQY
TRBD2,once,TRBV19,ASSITSGNSYNEQF
TRBD1,.,TRBV7-3,ASSLTPTGEVGEQY
.,.,TRBV19,ASTYTGELF
.,.,TRBV29-1,SVLAAGRHGYT
.,.,TRBV5-1,ASSLVGDMETQY
.,.,TRBV28,ASSGYTDTQY
.,once,TRBV10-3,AISEEGSQETQY
TRBD1,.,TRBV2,ASSEVTGVNTEAF
.,.,TRBV19,ASSIGAGPETQY
TRBD1,.,TRBV6-1,ASSATGTGYGYT
.,.,TRBV28,ASSPRGVNQPQH
.,.,TRBV5-3,ARSWRRTRDLSGNTIY
TRBD2,once,TRBV28,ASTSLVGLAGVRD
.,.,TRBV6-5,ASSPASGEQF
.,.,TRBV5-6,ASSDGTYEQY
TRBD1,.,TRBV6-1,ASNLGQTTYNEQF
.,.,TRBV6-8,ASSYSIYEQY
TRBD1,.,TRBV4-1,ASSQVPGQGADEQY
TRBD2,.,TRBV28,ASSLPSGRAESTDTQY
.,once,TRBV28,ASSLALSDSTDTQY
.,.,TRBV19,ASSGGVSEQF
TRBD1,.,TRBV4-2,ASSQDYGTGQNSPLH
TRBD1,.,TRBV27,ASSLGQGIYYGYT
.,.,TRBV7-9,ASSLMGDSYEQY
.,.,TRBV27,ASSFRGNDEQF
.,.,TRBV5-1,ASSLLGLGPF
.,.,TRBV29-1,SVLLATGELF
TRBD2,.,TRBV30,AWSPGTSGYTDTQY
.,.,TRBV7-8,ATLRGNEQF